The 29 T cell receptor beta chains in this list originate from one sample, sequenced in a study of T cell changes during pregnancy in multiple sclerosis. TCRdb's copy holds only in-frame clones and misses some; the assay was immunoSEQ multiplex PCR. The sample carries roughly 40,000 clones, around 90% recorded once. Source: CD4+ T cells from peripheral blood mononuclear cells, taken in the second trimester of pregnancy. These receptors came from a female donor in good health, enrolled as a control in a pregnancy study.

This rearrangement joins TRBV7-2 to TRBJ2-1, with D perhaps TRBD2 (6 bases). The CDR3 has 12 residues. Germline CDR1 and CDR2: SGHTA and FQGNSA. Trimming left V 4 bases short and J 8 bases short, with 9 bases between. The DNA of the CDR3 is TGTGCCAGCAGCTATGCGGGACATGAGCAGTTCTTC. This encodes CASSYAGHEQFF.

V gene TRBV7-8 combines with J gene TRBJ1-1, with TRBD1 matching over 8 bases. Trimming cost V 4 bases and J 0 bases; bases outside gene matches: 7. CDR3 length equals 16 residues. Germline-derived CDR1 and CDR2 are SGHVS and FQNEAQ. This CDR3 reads CASSSNDRGMNTEAFF. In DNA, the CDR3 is TGTGCCAGCAGCTCTAACGACAGGGGCATGAACACTGAAGCTTTCTTT.

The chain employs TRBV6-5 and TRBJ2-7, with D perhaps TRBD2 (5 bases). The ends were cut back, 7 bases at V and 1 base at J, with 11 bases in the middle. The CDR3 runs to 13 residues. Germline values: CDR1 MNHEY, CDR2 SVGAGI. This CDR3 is CASTPPGSYEQYF. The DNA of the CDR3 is TGTGCCAGCACCCCCCCGGGGTCCTACGAGCAGTACTTC.

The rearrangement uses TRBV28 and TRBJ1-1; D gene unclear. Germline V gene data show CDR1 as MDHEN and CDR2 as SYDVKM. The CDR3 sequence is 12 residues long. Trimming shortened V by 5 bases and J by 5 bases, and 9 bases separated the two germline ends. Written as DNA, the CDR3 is TGTGCCAGCAGTGGAGGCGGGACTGAAGCTTTCTTT. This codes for CASSGGGTEAFF.

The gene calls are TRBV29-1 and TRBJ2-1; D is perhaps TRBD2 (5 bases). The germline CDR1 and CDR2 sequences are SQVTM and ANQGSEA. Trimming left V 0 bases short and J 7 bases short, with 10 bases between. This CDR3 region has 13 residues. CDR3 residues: CSVEDPLANEQFF. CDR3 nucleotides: TGCAGCGTTGAAGACCCTCTAGCTAATGAGCAGTTCTTC.

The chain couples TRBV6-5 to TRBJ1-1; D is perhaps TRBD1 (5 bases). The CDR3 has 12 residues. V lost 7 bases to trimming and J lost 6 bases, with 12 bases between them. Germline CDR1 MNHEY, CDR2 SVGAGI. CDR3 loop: CASMGGASEAFF. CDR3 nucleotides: TGTGCCAGCATGGGAGGGGCCTCTGAAGCTTTCTTT.

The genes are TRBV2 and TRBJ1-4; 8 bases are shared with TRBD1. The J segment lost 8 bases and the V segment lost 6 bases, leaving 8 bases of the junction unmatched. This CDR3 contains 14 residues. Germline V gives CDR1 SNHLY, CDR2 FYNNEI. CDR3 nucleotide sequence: TGTGCCAGCAGCCTCAGGGGGCATGGAGAAAAACTGTTTTTT. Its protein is CASSLRGHGEKLFF.

The CDR3 DNA reads as TGTGCCAGCGTTAGAACCGGGACAGGGTATAGCAATCAGCCCCAGCATTTT. This sequence encodes CASVRTGTGYSNQPQHF. The chain links TRBV28 to TRBJ1-5; 9 bases agree with TRBD1. There are 17 residues in the CDR3. Germline lookup yields CDR1 MDHEN and CDR2 SYDVKM. The V segment lost 8 bases and the J segment 0 bases; nucleotides outside the gene matches: 11.

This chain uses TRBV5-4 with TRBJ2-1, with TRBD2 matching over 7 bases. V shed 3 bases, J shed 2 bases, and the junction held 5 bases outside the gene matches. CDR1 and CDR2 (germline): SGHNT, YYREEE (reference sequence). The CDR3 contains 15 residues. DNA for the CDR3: TGTGCCAGCAGCTCCCGACTAGCAGCCTACAATGAGCAGTTCTTC. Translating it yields CASSSRLAAYNEQFF. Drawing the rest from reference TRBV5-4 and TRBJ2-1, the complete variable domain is ETGVTQSPTHLIKTRGQQVTLRCSSQSGHNTVSWYQQALGQGPQFIFQYYREEENGRGNFPPRFSGLQFPNYSSELNVNALELDDSALYLCASSSRLAAYNEQFFGPGTRLTVL.

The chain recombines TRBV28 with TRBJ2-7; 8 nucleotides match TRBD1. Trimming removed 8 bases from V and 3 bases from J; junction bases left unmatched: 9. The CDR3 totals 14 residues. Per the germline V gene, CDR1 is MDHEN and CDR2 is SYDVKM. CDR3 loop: CASLDNDRGYEQYF. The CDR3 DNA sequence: TGTGCCAGCTTAGACAATGACAGGGGCTACGAGCAGTACTTC.

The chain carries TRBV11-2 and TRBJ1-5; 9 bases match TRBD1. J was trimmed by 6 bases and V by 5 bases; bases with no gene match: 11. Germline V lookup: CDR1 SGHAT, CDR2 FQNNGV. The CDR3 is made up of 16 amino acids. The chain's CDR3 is CASSREAGQGIQPQHF. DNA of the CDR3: TGTGCCAGCAGCCGAGAGGCGGGACAGGGAATTCAGCCCCAGCATTTT. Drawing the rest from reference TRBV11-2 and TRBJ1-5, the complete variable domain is EAGVAQSPRYKIIEKRQSVAFWCNPISGHATLYWYQQILGQGPKLLIQFQNNGVVDDSQLPKDRFSAERLKGVDSTLKIQPAKLEDSAVYLCASSREAGQGIQPQHFGDGTRLSIL.

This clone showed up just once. The CDR3 sequence is CAVGTSGGQFF. For the CDR3, the DNA is TGTGCCGTCGGGACTAGCGGGGGACAGTTCTTC. V is TRBV6-1 and J is TRBJ2-1, with 14 bases aligning to TRBD2. CDR3 length: 11 amino acids. J gave up 13 bases and V 11 bases, and 4 bases lay outside the gene matches. The germline V gene has CDR1 MNHNS and CDR2 SASEGT.

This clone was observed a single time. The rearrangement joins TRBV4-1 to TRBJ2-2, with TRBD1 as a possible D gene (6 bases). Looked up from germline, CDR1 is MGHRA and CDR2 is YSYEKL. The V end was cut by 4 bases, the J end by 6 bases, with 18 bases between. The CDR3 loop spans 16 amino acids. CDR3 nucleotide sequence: TGCGCCAGCAGCCCCACCGGGGCAGGGGAGCCCGGGGAGCTGTTTTTT. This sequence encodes CASSPTGAGEPGELFF.

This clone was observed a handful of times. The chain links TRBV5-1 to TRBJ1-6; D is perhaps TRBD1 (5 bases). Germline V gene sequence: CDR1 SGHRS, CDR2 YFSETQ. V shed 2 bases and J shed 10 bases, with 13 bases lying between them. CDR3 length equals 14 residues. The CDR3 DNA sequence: TGCGCCAGCAGCTTACTAGGGGAGGGATCACCCCTCCACTTT. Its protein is CASSLLGEGSPLHF.

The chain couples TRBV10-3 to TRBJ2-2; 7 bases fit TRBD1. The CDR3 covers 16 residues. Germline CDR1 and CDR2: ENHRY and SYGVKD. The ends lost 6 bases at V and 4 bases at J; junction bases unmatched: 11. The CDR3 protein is CAISGGGDSPTGELFF. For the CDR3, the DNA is TGTGCCATCAGCGGAGGTGGGGACAGCCCCACCGGGGAGCTGTTTTTT.

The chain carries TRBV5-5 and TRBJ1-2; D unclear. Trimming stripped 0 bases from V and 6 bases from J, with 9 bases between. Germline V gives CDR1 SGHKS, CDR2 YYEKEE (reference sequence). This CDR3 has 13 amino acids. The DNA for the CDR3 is TGTGCCAGCAGCTTGGGCCCCGGGGATGGCTACACCTTC. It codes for CASSLGPGDGYTF.

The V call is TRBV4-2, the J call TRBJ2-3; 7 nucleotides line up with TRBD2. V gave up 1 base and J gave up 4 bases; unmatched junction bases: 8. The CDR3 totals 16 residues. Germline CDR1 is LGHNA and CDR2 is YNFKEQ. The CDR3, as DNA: TGTGCCAGCAGCCAAGTTGGGGGAGGGATCGCAGATACGCAGTATTTT. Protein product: CASSQVGGGIADTQYF.

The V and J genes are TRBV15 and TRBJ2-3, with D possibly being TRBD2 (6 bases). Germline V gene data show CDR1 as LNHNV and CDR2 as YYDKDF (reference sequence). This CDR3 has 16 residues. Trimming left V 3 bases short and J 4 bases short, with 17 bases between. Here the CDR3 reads CATSSGREFPADTQYF. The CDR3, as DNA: TGTGCCACCAGCAGTGGTCGGGAGTTCCCCGCAGATACGCAGTATTTT. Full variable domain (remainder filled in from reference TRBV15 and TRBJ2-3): DAMVIQNPRYQVTQFGKPVTLSCSQTLNHNVMYWYQQKSSQAPKLLFHYYDKDFNNEADTPDNFQSRRPNTSFCFLDIRSPGLGDTAMYLCATSSGREFPADTQYFGPGTRLTVL.

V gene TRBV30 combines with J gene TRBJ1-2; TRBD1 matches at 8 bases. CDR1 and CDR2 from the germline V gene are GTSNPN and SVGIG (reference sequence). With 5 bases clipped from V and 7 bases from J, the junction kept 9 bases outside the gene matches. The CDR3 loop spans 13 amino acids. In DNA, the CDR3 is TGTGCCTGGGACAACCAGGGGGCAGGTGGCTACACCTTC. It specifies CAWDNQGAGGYTF.

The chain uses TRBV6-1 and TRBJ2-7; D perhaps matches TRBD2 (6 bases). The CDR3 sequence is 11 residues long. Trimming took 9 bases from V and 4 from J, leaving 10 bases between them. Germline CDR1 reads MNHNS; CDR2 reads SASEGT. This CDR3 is CASSRGYEQYF. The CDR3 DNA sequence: TGTGCCAGTAGCCGGGGGTACGAGCAGTACTTC.

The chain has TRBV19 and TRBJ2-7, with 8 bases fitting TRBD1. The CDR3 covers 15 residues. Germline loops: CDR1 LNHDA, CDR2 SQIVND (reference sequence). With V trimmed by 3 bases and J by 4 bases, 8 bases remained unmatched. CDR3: CASSIRGGQGYEQYF. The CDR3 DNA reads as TGTGCCAGTAGTATTCGCGGTGGACAGGGTTACGAGCAGTACTTC.

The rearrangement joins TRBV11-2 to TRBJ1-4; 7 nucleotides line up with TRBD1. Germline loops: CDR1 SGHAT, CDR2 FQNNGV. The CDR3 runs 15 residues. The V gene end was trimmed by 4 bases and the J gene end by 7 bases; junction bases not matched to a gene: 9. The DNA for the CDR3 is TGTGCCAGCAGCTCTCTACAGGGGAGAGGTGAAAAACTGTTTTTT. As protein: CASSSLQGRGEKLFF.

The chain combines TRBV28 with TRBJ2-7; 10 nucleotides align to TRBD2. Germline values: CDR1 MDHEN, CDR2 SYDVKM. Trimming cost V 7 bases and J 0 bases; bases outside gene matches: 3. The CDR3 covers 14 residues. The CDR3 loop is CASKAGGISYEQYF. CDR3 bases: TGTGCCAGCAAAGCGGGGGGGATCTCCTACGAGCAGTACTTC.

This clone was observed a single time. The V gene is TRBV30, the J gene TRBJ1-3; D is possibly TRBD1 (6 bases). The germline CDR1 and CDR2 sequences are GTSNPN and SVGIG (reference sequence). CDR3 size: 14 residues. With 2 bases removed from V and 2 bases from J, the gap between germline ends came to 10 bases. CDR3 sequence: CAWSKGGPGNTIYF. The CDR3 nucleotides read TGTGCCTGGAGTAAGGGGGGGCCTGGAAACACCATATATTTT.

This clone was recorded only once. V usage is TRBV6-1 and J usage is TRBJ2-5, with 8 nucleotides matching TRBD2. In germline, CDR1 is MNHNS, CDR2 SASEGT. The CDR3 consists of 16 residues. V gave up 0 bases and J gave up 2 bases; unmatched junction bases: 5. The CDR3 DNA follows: TGTGCCAGCAGTGAAGCGGGAACTAGCGGTCAAGAGACCCAGTACTTC. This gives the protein CASSEAGTSGQETQYF.

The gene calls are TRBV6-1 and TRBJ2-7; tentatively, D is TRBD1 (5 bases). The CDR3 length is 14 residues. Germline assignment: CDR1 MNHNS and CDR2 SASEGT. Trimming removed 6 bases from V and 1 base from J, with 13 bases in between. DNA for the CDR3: TGTGCCAGCAGCTTGACAGCCGTTTCCTACGAGCAGTACTTC. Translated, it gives CASSLTAVSYEQYF.

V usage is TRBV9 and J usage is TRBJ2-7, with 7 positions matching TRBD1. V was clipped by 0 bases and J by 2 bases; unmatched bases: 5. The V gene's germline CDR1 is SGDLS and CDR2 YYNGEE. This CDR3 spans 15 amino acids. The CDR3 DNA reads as TGTGCCAGCAGCGTAGCTTTCGGGACAGCCTACGAGCAGTACTTC. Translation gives CASSVAFGTAYEQYF.

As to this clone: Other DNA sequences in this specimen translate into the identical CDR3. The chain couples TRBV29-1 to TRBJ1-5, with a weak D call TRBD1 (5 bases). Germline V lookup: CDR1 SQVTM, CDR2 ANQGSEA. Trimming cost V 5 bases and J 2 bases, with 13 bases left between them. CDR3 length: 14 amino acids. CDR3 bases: TGCAGCGTTAACACAGGTCATGGCAATCAGCCCCAGCATTTT. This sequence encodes CSVNTGHGNQPQHF.

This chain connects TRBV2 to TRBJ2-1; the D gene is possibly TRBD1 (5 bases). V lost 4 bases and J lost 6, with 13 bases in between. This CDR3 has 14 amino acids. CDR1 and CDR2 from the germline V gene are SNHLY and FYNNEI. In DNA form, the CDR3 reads TGTGCCAGCAGTGGGGCTAGTAGGGGCAATGAGCAGTTCTTC. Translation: CASSGASRGNEQFF. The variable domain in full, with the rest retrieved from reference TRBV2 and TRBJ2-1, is EPEVTQTPSHQVTQMGQEVILRCVPISNHLYFYWYRQILGQKVEFLVSFYNNEISEKSEIFDDQFSVERPDGSNFTLKIRSTKLEDSAMYFCASSGASRGNEQFFGPGTRLTVL.